This entry lists 8 T cell receptor beta chains sequenced from one sample in a study of T cell responses to AZD1222 COVID-19 vaccine. Using immunoSEQ multiplex PCR, the repertoire was profiled, and TCRdb retains in-frame clones only, with some absent. The sample includes 65,000 to 85,000 clones, approximately 90% of them seen just once. This material consisted of peripheral blood, taken 28 days after the second dose of the MenACWY control vaccine. The receptors were gathered from an adult who received the MenACWY meningococcal vaccine as a control.

The rearrangement joins TRBV28 to TRBJ2-7; D is perhaps TRBD2 (6 bases). The CDR3 has 13 amino acids. Looked up from germline, CDR1 is MDHEN and CDR2 is SYDVKM. The ends were cut back, 6 bases at V and 4 bases at J, with 13 bases in the middle. Written as DNA, the CDR3 is TGTGCCAGCAGACGGGTGGGGGGTTACGAGCAGTACTTC. This codes for CASRRVGGYEQYF.

This clone appeared a few times. This chain uses TRBV19 with TRBJ1-1; 8 nucleotides line up with TRBD1. Trimming removed 6 bases from V and 3 bases from J; junction bases left unmatched: 3. The CDR3 has 13 residues. Germline V gene data show CDR1 as LNHDA and CDR2 as SQIVND (reference sequence). The CDR3 is CASSQTGDTEAFF. DNA of the CDR3: TGTGCCAGTAGCCAGACAGGGGACACTGAAGCTTTCTTT.

The chain couples TRBV6-5 to TRBJ1-2; D perhaps matches TRBD1 (5 bases). The CDR3 consists of 15 residues. Germline V lookup: CDR1 MNHEY, CDR2 SVGAGI. V lost 6 bases and J 1 base, leaving 15 bases between the germline ends. The CDR3 here is CASSQGRSINYGYTF. CDR3 nucleotide sequence: TGTGCCAGCAGCCAGGGACGCTCCATTAACTATGGCTACACCTTC.

The chain combines TRBV2 with TRBJ1-1; 9 bases match TRBD1. The CDR3 loop spans 16 amino acids. V dropped 3 bases and J dropped 0; count of bases not matched to a gene: 5. Per germline, CDR1 SNHLY and CDR2 FYNNEI. CDR3 DNA: TGTGCCAGCAGTGAGACAGGGGGAAACATGAACACTGAAGCTTTCTTT. This sequence encodes CASSETGGNMNTEAFF.

V is TRBV5-4 and J is TRBJ1-1; TRBD1 might be the D (5 bases). Trimming cost V 0 bases and J 1 base, with 7 bases left between them. Germline-derived CDR1 and CDR2 are SGHNT and YYREEE (reference sequence). The CDR3 consists of 14 residues. This CDR3 is CASSLGGQNTEAFF. The CDR3 DNA sequence: TGTGCCAGCAGCTTGGGCGGACAGAACACTGAAGCTTTCTTT.

The chain combines TRBV29-1 with TRBJ2-7; D remains unclear. Germline CDR1 and CDR2: SQVTM and ANQGSEA. V lost 1 base and J 3 bases, leaving 7 bases between the germline ends. The CDR3 extends over 12 amino acids. CDR3 region: CSVEVAFYEQYF. The CDR3 DNA reads as TGCAGCGTTGAAGTAGCCTTCTACGAGCAGTACTTC.

The gene calls are TRBV27 and TRBJ2-7; weak D call: TRBD2 (6 bases). The CDR3 totals 14 residues. The germline CDR1 and CDR2 sequences are MNHEY and SMNVEV (reference sequence). Trimming pared 1 base from V and 2 bases from J, leaving 9 bases between. The CDR3 sequence: CASSLYAGTYEQYF. The CDR3 nucleotides are TGTGCCAGCAGTTTATATGCGGGAACCTACGAGCAGTACTTC.

This chain uses TRBV5-6 with TRBJ2-2; 14 bases align to TRBD2. Germline loops: CDR1 SGHDT, CDR2 YYEEEE. The CDR3 contains 17 residues. Germline trimming cut 3 bases from V and 5 bases from J; bases unmatched to any gene: 6. The DNA for the CDR3 is TGTGCCAGCAGCTGGACTAGCGGGGGGCCGGGGACCGGGGAGCTGTTTTTT. It is translated as CASSWTSGGPGTGELFF.